The 14 T cell receptor beta chains below come from one sample, sequenced in a study of T-cell memory formation after mild COVID-19. Each CDR3 protein is one row after TCRdb ran MiXCR on the 5' RACE reads. The sample has fewer than 250,000 distinct CDR3 sequences; over 9.5% are singletons. Sample: PBMCs or a T cell subset sorted from them (not recorded which). The source of these receptors is a man younger than 35 who had mild COVID-19 (a few samples of this study predate the infection). Cell type and time point are not known.

In DNA form, the CDR3 reads TGTGCCAGCAGCTTAGGAGGCCAGTCCTACGAGCAGTACTTC. Protein: CASSLGGQSYEQYF. The V and J genes are TRBV11-3 and TRBJ2-7; D is undetermined. The CDR3 is 14 amino acids. The V gene lost 1 base and the J gene lost 1 base, with 8 bases spanning the gap. Germline V CDR1 and CDR2: SGHNT, YENEEA.

This clonotype turned up a few times. This chain joins TRBV6-5 and TRBJ1-2; the match to TRBD1 covers 7 bases. V dropped 4 bases and J dropped 6; count of bases not matched to a gene: 8. CDR1 is MNHEY and CDR2 is SVGAGI in the germline V gene. The CDR3 extends over 14 amino acids. Written as DNA, the CDR3 is TGTGCCAGCAGTTTCACAGGGGTAAACCATGGCTACACCTTC. This translates into CASSFTGVNHGYTF.

This clonotype was detected many times. The J gene is TRBJ1-1, the V gene TRBV7-9; D not resolved. This CDR3 contains 14 residues. V shed 4 bases and J shed 0 bases, with 9 bases lying between them. Germline V CDR1 and CDR2: SEHNR, FQNEAQ (reference sequence). CDR3 protein: CASSSSVMNTEAFF. The DNA for the CDR3 is TGTGCCAGCAGCTCCTCAGTGATGAACACTGAAGCTTTCTTT.

The sample holds many counts of this clonotype. This chain joins TRBV5-1 and TRBJ1-1; weak D call: TRBD1 (5 bases). Trimming removed 0 bases from V and 1 base from J, with 13 bases in between. This CDR3 is 16 amino acids long. Germline V CDR1 and CDR2: SGHRS, YFSETQ. Here the CDR3 reads CASSLAQGIENTEAFF. The CDR3 DNA reads as TGCGCCAGCAGCTTGGCTCAGGGTATCGAGAACACTGAAGCTTTCTTT.

The chain has TRBV28 and TRBJ2-7; 16 bases align to TRBD2. Germline V gene sequence: CDR1 MDHEN, CDR2 SYDVKM. The V and J ends lost 5 bases and 6 bases, in that order; junction bases with no gene match: 10. The CDR3 has 17 amino acids. CDR3 in amino acids: CASSPNPGLAGGPEQYV. Written as DNA, the CDR3 is TGTGCCAGCAGTCCCAATCCGGGACTAGCGGGGGGGCCCGAGCAGTACGTC.

The table lists this clonotype with a few counts. The genes are TRBV28 and TRBJ2-7; D is uncertain. This CDR3 region has 13 residues. V lost 10 bases and J lost 4, with 17 bases in between. Germline V gene sequence: CDR1 MDHEN, CDR2 SYDVKM. CDR3 residues: CATSSGREYEQYV. The CDR3 bases are TGTGCCACCTCCTCTGGCAGAGAGTACGAGCAGTACGTC.

This clonotype was counted only a few times. The chain joins TRBV6-5 to TRBJ1-4, with a weak D call TRBD1 (5 bases). CDR3 length: 14 residues. Per germline, CDR1 MNHEY and CDR2 SVGAGI. V was clipped by 2 bases and J by 7 bases, with 11 bases between them. The CDR3 DNA reads as TGTGCCAGCAGTTACAAGACAGCAGGTGAAAAACTGTTTTTT. Translated: CASSYKTAGEKLFF.

V and J are TRBV20-1 and TRBJ2-7; no definite D call. This CDR3 is 13 amino acids long. V gave up 1 base and J gave up 5 bases, with 12 bases separating them. Germline CDR1 DFQATT, CDR2 SNEGSKA (reference sequence). In DNA form, the CDR3 reads TGCAGTGCTAGAGCAGCCATCCTCGACGAGCAGTACTTC. Translation gives CSARAAILDEQYF.

This chain links TRBV6-5 with TRBJ1-5; D uncertain. This CDR3 contains 14 residues. V gave up 0 bases and J gave up 6 bases, with 9 bases separating them. Germline-derived CDR1 and CDR2 are MNHEY and SVGAGI. DNA for the CDR3: TGTGCCAGCAGTTACTCGAGCACATTTCAGCCCCAGCATTTT. As protein: CASSYSSTFQPQHF.

V is TRBV20-1 and J is TRBJ1-5; D may be TRBD1 (5 bases). Germline CDR1 DFQATT, CDR2 SNEGSKA (reference sequence). This CDR3 is 14 amino acids long. Trimming cost V 3 bases and J 7 bases, with 16 bases left between them. In nucleotides, the CDR3 is TGCAGTGCTAGTCGCACAGGCCGGGACCAGCCCCAGCATTTT. Protein product: CSASRTGRDQPQHF.

This clonotype has more than one count but fewer than ten. This chain connects TRBV7-9 to TRBJ1-5, with a weak D call TRBD1 (5 bases). The CDR3 sequence is 12 residues long. CDR1 SEHNR and CDR2 FQNEAQ come from the germline V gene (reference sequence). CDR3: CASGPGNQPQHF. CDR3 bases: TGTGCGTCGGGGCCTGGCAATCAGCCCCAGCATTTT.

The V and J genes are TRBV18 and TRBJ1-1, with D uncertain. This CDR3 spans 15 amino acids. V was cut by 0 bases and J by 12 bases, with 20 bases left in between. The V gene's germline CDR1 is KGHSH and CDR2 LQKENI. This chain's CDR3 is CASSPPGSGEASTFF. The CDR3, as DNA: TGTGCCAGCTCACCACCAGGTAGCGGGGAAGCGTCGACTTTCTTT.

This clonotype occurred a few times. J is TRBJ2-1 and V is TRBV12-3 or TRBV12-4; possible D gene TRBD1, 6 bases. This CDR3 contains 13 residues. Trimming removed 7 bases at V and 6 bases at J, with 13 bases between. The CDR3 region has the DNA TGTGCCAGCACCCTGGGGGCAATCAATGAGCAGTTCTTC. Translation: CASTLGAINEQFF.

V usage is TRBV5-1 and J usage is TRBJ1-2; D is uncertain. The V gene lost 5 bases and the J gene lost 6 bases, with 17 bases spanning the gap. Germline assignment: CDR1 SGHRS and CDR2 YFSETQ. This CDR3 spans 14 amino acids. As DNA, the CDR3 is TGCGCCAGCAGTAAAGGAGAATTTTCTCATGGCTACACCTTC. Translation: CASSKGEFSHGYTF.